This passage covers 10 T cell receptor beta chains from one sample sequenced in a study of low-dose radiotherapy and immunotherapy resistance in tumors. Stated time point: before trial treatment. Covering alpha and beta chains, TRAV- and TRBV-specific primers were used for the first-strand cDNA. Amplification of TCRs used a constant-region primer and V-primer adapter for approximately 19 PCR cycles. MiXCR was run by TCRdb on the reads, yielding one entry per CDR3 protein. Here the sample spans tens of thousands of distinct CDR3 sequences, 20% to 25% being singletons. The sample here was PBMCs, taken before treatment. These TCRs come from a male donor with prostate cancer.

Regarding this clonotype: Given a far larger clone just one base away, this is likely a sequencing read error. The chain employs TRBV5-4 and TRBJ2-1; 10 bases fit TRBD2. The trim removed 4 bases at V and 10 bases at J, leaving 20 bases unmatched. The germline CDR1 and CDR2 sequences are SGHNT and YYREEE (reference sequence). The CDR3 runs to 18 residues. The CDR3 sequence is CASSRALSGGRSSYEQFF. The CDR3 DNA is TGTGCCAGCAGCAGGGCTCTTAGCGGGGGGCGGAGCTCCTACGAGCAGTTCTTC.

This clonotype showed up many times. V is TRBV5-1 and J is TRBJ2-7, with a possible D match to TRBD1 (5 bases). The germline V gene has CDR1 SGHRS and CDR2 YFSETQ. The CDR3 spans 14 residues. The V end was cut by 0 bases, the J end by 2 bases, with 9 bases between. CDR3 amino acids: CASSLETAPYEQYF. The DNA of the CDR3 is TGCGCCAGCAGCTTGGAGACAGCTCCCTACGAGCAGTACTTC.

This clonotype was counted ten times or more. This chain joins TRBV9 and TRBJ1-1, with TRBD1 as a possible D gene (6 bases). Germline values: CDR1 SGDLS, CDR2 YYNGEE. V was pared by 0 bases and J by 6 bases, with 9 bases between. The length of the CDR3 is 13 residues. The CDR3 DNA sequence: TGTGCCAGCAGCGTAGTGGAGGGGGCTGAAGCTTTCTTT. Protein: CASSVVEGAEAFF.

Concerning this clonotype: Relative to the germline gene, one junction end is altered; a read error may explain this. The chain employs TRBV5-1 and TRBJ2-1, with 12 bases aligning to TRBD2. Per the germline V gene, CDR1 is SGHRS and CDR2 is YFSETQ. The CDR3 totals 15 residues. CDR3 protein: CASSSGLAGYNEQFF. The CDR3 nucleotides read TGTGCCAGCAGCTCGGGACTAGCGGGTTACAATGAGCAGTTCTTC.

A word on this clonotype: It is likely a read error: a sequence one base away is far more abundant. This sequence joins TRBV6-2 or TRBV6-3 and TRBJ2-7; 8 nucleotides align to TRBD1. The V and J ends lost 5 bases and 5 bases, in that order; junction bases with no gene match: 8. CDR1 is MNHEY and CDR2 is SVGEGT in the germline V gene. The CDR3 contains 14 residues. The CDR3 is CASSRQGSTNEQYF. CDR3 sequence (DNA): TGTGCCAGCAGTCGACAGGGGAGTACCAACGAGCAGTACTTC.

This clonotype was observed many times. The chain carries TRBV20-1 and TRBJ2-5; possibly TRBD1 or TRBD2 for D (6 bases each). The germline V gene has CDR1 DFQATT and CDR2 SNEGSKA (reference sequence). The V end was cut by 1 base, the J end by 1 base, with 10 bases between. CDR3 length: 14 amino acids. CDR3 residues: CSARVPGAQETQYF. The CDR3 DNA reads as TGCAGTGCTAGAGTGCCGGGGGCCCAAGAGACCCAGTACTTC.

This clonotype is termed medium-sized. The chain is built from TRBV28 and TRBJ1-1; D is possibly TRBD1 (6 bases). The CDR3 sequence is 14 residues long. The germline V gene has CDR1 MDHEN and CDR2 SYDVKM. The V end lost 8 bases, the J end lost 0 bases, and 13 bases lay between the germline ends. The CDR3 loop is CASAPGAMNTEAFF. For the CDR3, the DNA is TGTGCCAGCGCACCGGGGGCTATGAACACTGAAGCTTTCTTT.

V and J are TRBV6-2 or TRBV6-3 and TRBJ1-1; D ambiguous. V was pared by 2 bases and J by 7 bases, with 8 bases between. There are 12 residues in the CDR3. Germline assignment: CDR1 MNHEY and CDR2 SVGEGT. Here the CDR3 DNA reads TGTGCCAGCAGTTACCGCGATGATGAAGCTTTCTTT. This codes for CASSYRDDEAFF.

The chain joins TRBV27 to TRBJ2-7; 9 nucleotides line up with TRBD1. The CDR3 has 16 residues. Germline V gene data show CDR1 as MNHEY and CDR2 as SMNVEV (reference sequence). The trim removed 5 bases at V and 3 bases at J, leaving 11 bases unmatched. The CDR3 bases are TGTGCCAGCAGTCCAGGACAGGGGAACCCCTACTACGAGCAGTACTTC. Translating gives CASSPGQGNPYYEQYF.

The sample holds many counts of this clonotype. The chain is built from TRBV14 and TRBJ2-7; 11 nucleotides match TRBD2. The germline V gene encodes CDR1 SGHDN and CDR2 FVKESK. CDR3 length equals 15 residues. After removal of 3 bases from V and 1 base from J, the junction contained 2 bases not matched to a gene. The CDR3 loop reads CASSHGTSGSYEQYF. CDR3 in DNA: TGTGCCAGCAGCCACGGGACTAGCGGATCCTACGAGCAGTACTTC.